The 6 T cell receptor beta chains given below trace back to one sample, sequenced in a study of human T cells and chemical hapten exposure. TCRdb analysed the RACE reads with MiXCR anew, one entry per CDR3 protein. Of about 170,000 distinct CDR3 sequences detected, 25% to 35% appear once; the ten largest clones hold under 2.5%. Specified time point: patch test 3, about 24 weeks after DPC sensitization. The treatment: therapeutic diphenylcyclopropenone sensitization with weekly scalp DPC. The sequenced sample was whole blood, obtained in connection with sensitization to the hapten diphenylcyclopropenone (DPC). The receptors originated from a woman between 18 and 29 years old with alopecia areata. Some clones in this sample may be carry-over from other donors' samples.

This clonotype appeared a single time. This chain joins TRBV4-2 and TRBJ2-3, with TRBD2 matching 9 bases. V gave up 0 bases and J gave up 6 bases; unmatched junction bases: 10. The CDR3 covers 17 residues. CDR1 and CDR2 from the germline V gene are LGHNA and YNFKEQ. As DNA, the CDR3 is TGTGCCAGCAGCCAAGATGGGAGCGGGGGGTTGCTGGATACGCAGTATTTT. It yields the protein CASSQDGSGGLLDTQYF.

V usage is TRBV6-4 and J usage is TRBJ2-1, with TRBD1 identical over 9 bases. Germline loops: CDR1 MRHNA, CDR2 SNTAGT. This CDR3 comprises 15 residues. The junction had 1 base not matched to a gene; V was cut back by 2 bases and J by 2 bases. The CDR3: CASSDDRGTYNEQFF. DNA for the CDR3: TGTGCCAGCAGTGACGACAGGGGGACCTACAATGAGCAGTTCTTC.

This chain connects TRBV12-5 to TRBJ2-1; D perhaps matches TRBD2 (5 bases). The germline CDR1 and CDR2 sequences are LGHNT and FRNRAP. The CDR3 has 14 residues. Trimming removed 4 bases at V and 4 bases at J, with 11 bases between. The CDR3 reads CASGSSGIYNEQFF. CDR3 coding DNA: TGTGCTAGTGGTTCAAGCGGAATTTACAATGAGCAGTTCTTC.

CDR3 nucleotide sequence: TGTGCCAGCAGTCCGGGGAAGGCTGAGCAGTTCTTC. Amino acid sequence: CASSPGKAEQFF. V and J are TRBV12-3 or TRBV12-4 and TRBJ2-1, with D possibly being TRBD2 (5 bases). V lost 5 bases and J lost 9, with 11 bases in between. CDR3 size: 12 residues.

J is TRBJ1-5 and V is TRBV9; D may be TRBD1 (6 bases). Trimming removed 5 bases at V and 0 bases at J, with 30 bases between. The CDR3 totals 21 residues. Germline values: CDR1 SGDLS, CDR2 YYNGEE. The CDR3 sequence is CASSPNSGQRRWASSNQPQHF. The DNA of the CDR3 is TGTGCCAGCAGTCCTAACTCGGGACAACGACGTTGGGCCAGTAGCAATCAGCCCCAGCATTTT. Combining the CDR3 with reference TRBV9 and TRBJ1-5 gives the whole variable domain DSGVTQTPKHLITATGQRVTLRCSPRSGDLSVYWYQQSLDQGLQFLIQYYNGEERAKGNILERFSAQQFPDLHSELNLSSLELGDSALYFCASSPNSGQRRWASSNQPQHFGDGTRLSIL.

This clonotype was picked up a small number of times. The gene calls are TRBV19 and TRBJ2-2; D not certain. V lost 7 bases, J lost 1 base, and 4 bases lay in between. The germline CDR1 and CDR2 sequences are LNHDA and SQIVND (reference sequence). This CDR3 contains 12 residues. CDR3 bases: TGTGCCAGTACACGGAACACCGGGGAGCTGTTTTTT. This codes for CASTRNTGELFF.